These T cell receptor beta chains were read from a single sample in a study of T-cell reconstitution after alpha-beta-depleted transplantation in children. TCRdb called the PCR reads again in MiXCR, with one record for every CDR3 protein. The profile shows about 360,000 distinct CDR3 sequences, less than 15% of them singletons. This sample comprised PBMCs, obtained from the stem cell graft. These receptor sequences come from a human donor who donated a stem cell graft to a child with Fanconi anemia. Both conserved end residues are trimmed from each CDR3. Each record gives: V gene, CDR3 protein.

V: TRBV7-6
CDR3: ASSPVVGQGGDTQY

V: TRBV29-1
CDR3: SASRENNYGYT

V: TRBV29-1
CDR3: SVQKGETEAF

V: TRBV6-2/TRBV6-3
CDR3: ASRSEKLTGVNSPLH

V: TRBV7-2
CDR3: ASSTQTGLSGYT

V: TRBV10-2
CDR3: ASSDRTGNQPQH

V: TRBV7-8
CDR3: ASSLAAKNEQF

V: TRBV5-1
CDR3: ASSSPKDRAYEQY

V: TRBV29-1
CDR3: SAGGDRDEQY

V: TRBV3-1
CDR3: ASSRGTDPRSYT

V: TRBV11-3
CDR3: ASSLFASLGPQGGTGELF

V: TRBV6-5
CDR3: ATRAETQY

V: TRBV5-1
CDR3: ASSLAGTGSDEAF

V: TRBV11-2
CDR3: ASSLHGQGTDTQY

V: TRBV28
CDR3: ASSSWTRGGVTDTQY

V: TRBV7-3
CDR3: ASSTQGGRGNTIY

V: TRBV6-5
CDR3: ASSYGARFF

V: TRBV6-5
CDR3: ASSYRRTGGGTGELF

V: TRBV29-1
CDR3: SVGPLGARQHEQF

V: TRBV10-3
CDR3: AISEWERYT

V: TRBV7-9
CDR3: ASSWGTEAF

V: TRBV5-1
CDR3: ASSLERGQGYGYT

V: TRBV4-3
CDR3: ASSQDGDNTEAF

V: TRBV2
CDR3: ASSDQMGGQPQH

V: TRBV6-5
CDR3: ASSYPGQGETQY

V: TRBV6-1
CDR3: ASSEVHRRTSTHEQF

V: TRBV27
CDR3: ASSPLGSNTEAF

V: TRBV30
CDR3: AWSVQGGTELF

V: TRBV9
CDR3: ASSVDGFTDTQY

V: TRBV10-3
CDR3: AISAETGAGTDTQY

V: TRBV7-2
CDR3: ASTPQRGNTIY

V: TRBV27
CDR3: ASSLKGYGSPLH

V: TRBV9
CDR3: ASSVSEGGSYEQY

V: TRBV7-2
CDR3: ASSGRSGAGYEQY

V: TRBV18
CDR3: ASSPLWVGTEAF

V: TRBV28
CDR3: ASSLNRGPLHTEAF

V: TRBV12-3/TRBV12-4
CDR3: ASSFGQVGNTQY

V: TRBV10-3
CDR3: AISETGEETQY

V: TRBV2
CDR3: ASSADPRGAKNIQY

V: TRBV5-1
CDR3: ASNRGQEGTQY

V: TRBV20-1
CDR3: SATLGNEQF

V: TRBV6-2/TRBV6-3
CDR3: ASTTFPGSNQPQH

V: TRBV5-1
CDR3: ASSLGQGEGYT

V: TRBV11-3
CDR3: ASSLGGQGATGELF